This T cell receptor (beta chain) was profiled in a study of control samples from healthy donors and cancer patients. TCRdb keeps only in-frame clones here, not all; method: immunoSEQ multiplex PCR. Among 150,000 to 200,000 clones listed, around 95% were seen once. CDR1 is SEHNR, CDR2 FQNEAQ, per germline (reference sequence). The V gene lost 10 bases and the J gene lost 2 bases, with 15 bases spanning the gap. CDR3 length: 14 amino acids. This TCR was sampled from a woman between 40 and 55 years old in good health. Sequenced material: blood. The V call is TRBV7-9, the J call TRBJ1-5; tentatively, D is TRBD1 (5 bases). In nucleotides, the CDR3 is TGTGCCACCGTAACGGGGGATGGCAATCAGCCCCAGCATTTT. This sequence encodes CATVTGDGNQPQHF.